This TCR beta chain stems from a study of shared clonotypes between healthy human individuals. Study-wide context: Three plates each covered CD4 naive and memory; CD8 naive two, CD8 memory one.

General study findings and limits: For sorted subsets, rarefaction showed incomplete sequencing despite large depth. Only blood underwent sampling, and tissue repertoires likely differ.

Libraries were prepared by immunoSEQ multiplex PCR; TCRdb keeps only in-frame clonotypes and omits some of them. Altogether roughly 550,000 clones are present, around 95% being singletons, with the ten largest covering 0.09% to 0.13%. V shed 3 bases, J shed 4 bases, and the junction held 9 bases outside the gene matches. The CDR3 has 18 residues. Per the germline V gene, CDR1 is SGHRS and CDR2 is YFSETQ. Terminally differentiated effector memory CD45RA+ cells were excluded from the naive CD8 cells, which were CD45RO-negative and positively selected for CCR7. In the case of this clone: Antigen specificity is unknown.

Specimen: naive CD8+ T cells sorted from blood. The chain links TRBV5-1 to TRBJ2-1; TRBD2 aligns across 14 bases. The TCR sequence derives from a woman in her 30s in good health. In DNA, the CDR3 is TGCGCCAGCAGCTCAGGACTAGCGGGAGGATATGCTTACAATGAGCAGTTCTTC. Its protein product is CASSSGLAGGYAYNEQFF.